The 4 T cell receptor beta chains below come from one sample, sequenced in a study of metastatic and nonmetastatic thyroid tumors. Thyroid surgery was performed in patients who had received no treatment beforehand. MiXCR re-clonotyped the PCR reads for TCRdb. The sample has roughly 83,000 clones, 15% seen once. Source material: blood. These receptors were taken from a female donor with papillary thyroid cancer or a benign thyroid nodule (not recorded which). Some clones in this sample may be carry-over from other donors' samples.

A note on this clone: This may stem from a read error, because a much larger clone lies one nucleotide away. The genes are TRBV28 and TRBJ2-7; possible D gene TRBD1, 6 bases. In germline, CDR1 is MDHEN, CDR2 SYDVKM. Trimming stripped 6 bases from V and 10 bases from J, with 19 bases between. The CDR3 extends over 13 amino acids. CDR3 loop: CASRTDSQDTQYF. In nucleotides, the CDR3 is TGTGCCAGCAGGACGGACAGCCAAGATACCCAGTACTTC. Together with reference TRBV28 and TRBJ2-7, the CDR3 gives the full variable domain: DVKVTQSSRYLVKRTGEKVFLECVQDMDHENMFWYRQDPGLGLRLIYFSYDVKMKEKGDIPEGYSVSREKKERFSLILESASTNQTSMYLCASRTDSQDTQYFGPGTRLTVT.

At least ten counts were recorded for this clone. Other nucleotide sequences in the sample specify the same CDR3. J is TRBJ1-1 and V is TRBV5-1; no firm D call. CDR1 and CDR2 (germline): SGHRS, YFSETQ. Trimming took off 5 bases at V and 3 bases at J, with 14 bases between the two ends. The CDR3 sequence is 14 residues long. The CDR3 spells CASRRGGEDTEAFF. The CDR3, as DNA: TGCGCCAGCAGACGTGGTGGAGAGGACACTGAAGCTTTCTTT.

Many counts were recorded for this clone. The rearrangement uses TRBV6-5 and TRBJ2-2, with a tentative D call TRBD2 (5 bases). The CDR3 covers 18 residues. The V gene lost 8 bases and the J gene lost 2 bases, with 24 bases spanning the gap. CDR1 is MNHEY, CDR2 SVGAGI, per germline. The CDR3 here is CASEGILRTLSNTGELFF. CDR3 coding DNA: TGTGCCAGCGAAGGGATCTTAAGGACTTTATCCAACACCGGGGAGCTGTTTTTT.

Points on this clone: A junction end diverges from the germline sequence, so it may reflect a read error. The chain has TRBV6-1 and TRBJ2-1; TRBD2 might be the D (6 bases). Per germline, CDR1 MNHNS and CDR2 SASEGT. The CDR3 is 16 residues long. The CDR3 coding sequence is TGTGCCGGCAGTGGCTTTCTATCGGGGGACTACAATGAGCAGTTCTTC. Translated: CAGSGFLSGDYNEQFF.